One TCR beta chain is described in this entry. RNA, at about 0.45 to 1 ug, was reverse transcribed with random hexamers. TCR beta CDR3 was amplified by immunoSEQ multiplex PCR. This amplification extended across 54 Vbeta and 13 Jbeta segments. Each CDR3 protein gets one entry after TCRdb re-called the immunoSEQ multiplex PCR reads with MiXCR. The sample includes 170,000 or so distinct CDR3 sequences, around 95% of them seen just once. The CDR3 has 12 residues. Looked up from germline, CDR1 is SQVTM and CDR2 is ANQGSEA. The J segment lost 7 bases and the V segment lost 6 bases, leaving 5 bases of the junction unmatched. These data come from a study of CD8 T cells in Susac syndrome. Treatment-naive patients with stable or active relapsing-remitting disease served as multiple sclerosis controls. Bulk CD8+ and CD4+ cells came from magnetic negative isolation; CD8+ TEMRA by FACS.

The rearrangement links TRBV29-1 to TRBJ2-5; 10 bases are a match to TRBD1. Sequenced sample: CD8+ T cells from PBMCs. The TCR comes from a human donor with multiple sclerosis. The CDR3: CSVWDRGVTQYF. In nucleotides, the CDR3 is TGCAGCGTATGGGACAGGGGTGTGACCCAGTACTTC.